This TCR beta chain is drawn from a study of shared T cell receptors in the human thymus. Germline V gene lookup returns CDR1 SGDLS and CDR2 YYNGEE. V lost 2 bases, J lost 4 bases, and 12 bases lay in between. This CDR3 has 14 amino acids. On this clone itself: Other nucleotide sequences from this sample produce the same CDR3.

Data came from immunoSEQ multiplex PCR; TCRdb stores just in-frame clones and leaves some out. The table records tens of thousands of clones, about 95% of them present only once. The V and J genes are TRBV9 and TRBJ1-1; a weak D match, TRBD1 (6 bases). This sequence originates from a human donor. Sample: thymocytes. CDR3 nucleotide sequence: TGTGCCAGCAGCGTGGACAGCCATCTCACTGAAGCTTTCTTT. Encoded protein: CASSVDSHLTEAFF.